This T cell receptor (beta chain) was retrieved from a study of glioma-infiltrating T cells. This clonotype occurred once. The iRepertoire nested amplicon-rescue multiplex PCR amplified TCR alpha and beta CDR3s from RNA. MiXCR was run by TCRdb on the multiplex PCR reads, yielding one entry per CDR3 protein. The table records about 410,000 distinct CDR3 sequences, about two fifths of them present only once. This clonotype was obtained from a human donor with low-grade glioma or glioblastoma, undergoing nonglioma brain surgery, or in good health (not recorded which). The specimen was glioma tissue, nonneoplastic brain tissue, or PBMCs (not recorded which).

The chain's CDR3 is CASSGGTLNEQFF. CDR3 DNA: TGTGCCAGCAGCGGGGGGACTCTCAATGAGCAGTTCTTC. V and J are TRBV9 and TRBJ2-1, with a weak D call TRBD2 (6 bases). Between the trimmed V and J ends, which lost 3 bases and 6 bases, there was a span of 10 bases. Germline CDR1 reads SGDLS; CDR2 reads YYNGEE. This CDR3 comprises 13 residues.